The sequence of this T cell receptor (beta chain) was determined in a study of blood T cell repertoires in COVID-19. Study-wide context: Acute-phase and convalescent COVID-19 samples originated in the United States, Italy and Spain. PBMCs, B-cell-depleted T cells, or T cells provided the cDNA or gDNA that made up the material.

Study processing details: Reference gene primer amplification gave nucleated cell count estimates. The data were produced by immunoSEQ multiplex PCR, yet TCRdb's version contains in-frame clones alone and is incomplete. That table furnishes V, J and clone size, whereas the DNA furnished D and trimming. Of about 46,000 clones listed, around 87% were seen once; the top ten hold more than 15%. V lost 11 bases and J 7 bases, leaving 20 bases between the germline ends. The germline V gene encodes CDR1 SNHLY and CDR2 FYNNEI. The CDR3 has 14 residues. The gene calls are TRBV2 and TRBJ1-4; D possibly corresponds to TRBD1 (6 bases). This TCR was recovered from a human donor in a cohort sampled during active COVID-19. Input material: peripheral blood. The DNA for the CDR3 is TGTGCCTCCGAGAAACAGGGAGTTGGTGAAAAACTGTTTTTT. Its translation is CASEKQGVGEKLFF.